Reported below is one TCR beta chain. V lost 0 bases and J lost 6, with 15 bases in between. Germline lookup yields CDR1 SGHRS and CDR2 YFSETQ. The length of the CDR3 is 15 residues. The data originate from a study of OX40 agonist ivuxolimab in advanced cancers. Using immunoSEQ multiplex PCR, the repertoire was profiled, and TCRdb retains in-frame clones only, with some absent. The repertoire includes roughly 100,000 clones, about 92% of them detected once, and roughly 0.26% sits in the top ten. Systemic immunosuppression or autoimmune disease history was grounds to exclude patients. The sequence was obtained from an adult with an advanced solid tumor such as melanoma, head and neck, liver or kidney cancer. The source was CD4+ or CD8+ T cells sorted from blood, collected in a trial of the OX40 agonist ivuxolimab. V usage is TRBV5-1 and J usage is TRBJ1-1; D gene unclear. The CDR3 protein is CASSLVPLPGPEAFF. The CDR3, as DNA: TGCGCCAGCAGCTTGGTTCCGTTACCCGGGCCTGAAGCTTTCTTT.